Below, 8 T cell receptor beta chains from the same sample are listed, as sequenced in a study of blood T cell repertoires in COVID-19. This table comes from immunoSEQ multiplex PCR, and its TCRdb copy is limited to in-frame clones, with some not included. The profile covers roughly 300,000 clones, with around 87% appearing a single time and approximately 1.6% taken by the ten largest. Material for sequencing was peripheral blood. The receptors were sampled from a woman in her thirties or forties who had recovered from COVID-19.

The chain carries TRBV18 and TRBJ1-5, with D maybe TRBD1 (5 bases). The CDR3 is 16 residues long. The V gene lost 4 bases and the J gene lost 1 base, with 14 bases spanning the gap. The V gene's germline CDR1 is KGHSH and CDR2 LQKENI. This CDR3 is CASSQSGSGSNQPQHF. For the CDR3, the DNA is TGTGCCAGCTCACAATCAGGGTCTGGGAGCAATCAGCCCCAGCATTTT.

This clone was seen a handful of times. The CDR3 DNA reads as TGTGCCAGCAGTTTGGGCGGGGCCAACGTCCTGACTTTC. Amino acid sequence: CASSLGGANVLTF. The chain has TRBV27 and TRBJ2-6; D unclear. Trimming pared 3 bases from V and 4 bases from J, leaving 4 bases between. The CDR3 has 13 residues. Looked up from germline, CDR1 is MNHEY and CDR2 is SMNVEV (reference sequence).

V gene TRBV19 combines with J gene TRBJ1-5; 8 nucleotides agree with TRBD1. V shed 7 bases and J 2 bases; nucleotides not matched to a gene: 4. CDR1 and CDR2 from the germline V gene are LNHDA and SQIVND (reference sequence). The CDR3 length is 14 residues. Written as DNA, the CDR3 is TGTGCCAGTAACCCGGGACAGGGCAATCAGCCCCAGCATTTT. This translates into CASNPGQGNQPQHF.

This clone was recorded a few times. The rearrangement uses TRBV7-8 and TRBJ1-6; D is unclear. Trimming removed 1 base at V and 2 bases at J, with 6 bases between. The V gene's germline CDR1 is SGHVS and CDR2 FQNEAQ. The CDR3 extends over 15 amino acids. CDR3 protein: CASSLGGAYNSPLHF. The CDR3 DNA reads TGTGCCAGCAGCTTAGGAGGAGCCTATAATTCACCCCTCCACTTT.

As to this clone: One end of the junction fails to match germline, which may point to a read error. V is TRBV5-1 and J is TRBJ2-1; the D gene is possibly TRBD1 (5 bases). The CDR3 consists of 16 residues. Germline V gene sequence: CDR1 SGHRS, CDR2 YFSETQ. CDR3 DNA sequence: TGCGCCAGCAGCTTGGGAGACGACAGATCCTCCAATGAGCAGTTCTTC. Protein sequence: CASSLGDDRSSNEQFF. Full variable domain (missing parts from reference TRBV5-1 and TRBJ2-1): KAGVTQTPRYLIKTRGQQVTLSCSPISGHRSVSWYQQTPGQGLQFLFEYFSETQRNKGNFPGRFSGRQFSNSRSEMNVSTLELGDSALYLCASSLGDDRSSNEQFFGPGTRLTVL.

This chain joins TRBV9 and TRBJ2-3; D ambiguous. Trimming removed 0 bases at V and 0 bases at J, with 8 bases between. CDR1 SGDLS and CDR2 YYNGEE come from the germline V gene. The CDR3 loop spans 15 amino acids. The CDR3 sequence: CASSVGPSSTDTQYF. The CDR3 DNA reads TGTGCCAGCAGCGTAGGTCCCTCTAGCACAGATACGCAGTATTTT.

The chain carries TRBV10-2 and TRBJ2-1, with a weak D call TRBD2 (6 bases). V lost 6 bases, J lost 3 bases, and 9 bases lay in between. CDR1 and CDR2 from the germline V gene are WSHSY and SAAADI. The CDR3 runs to 13 residues. The CDR3: CASSRDFYNEQFF. In DNA, the CDR3 is TGCGCCAGCAGCCGGGACTTCTACAATGAGCAGTTCTTC.

This rearrangement joins TRBV27 to TRBJ2-1, with D possibly TRBD2 on 6 matching bases. From germline, CDR1 is MNHEY and CDR2 SMNVEV (reference sequence). The CDR3 runs to 16 residues. V gave up 5 bases and J gave up 4 bases, with 18 bases separating them. CDR3 in amino acids: CASSLRRATLYNEQFF. The CDR3 coding sequence is TGTGCCAGCAGTCTAAGGAGGGCAACCCTTTACAATGAGCAGTTCTTC.